This entry lists 21 T cell receptor beta chains sequenced from one sample in a study of cytomegalovirus exposure and HLA in healthy donors. The study ran its PCR with 60 Vbeta and 13 Jbeta primers. Data came from immunoSEQ multiplex PCR; TCRdb stores just in-frame clones and leaves some out. Among over 150,000 clones listed, roughly 80% were seen once. Sample: PBMCs. The source is a human donor in good health.

The chain is built from TRBV5-6 and TRBJ2-1; 9 nucleotides match TRBD2. The V segment lost 2 bases and the J segment 4 bases; nucleotides outside the gene matches: 4. CDR3 length equals 15 residues. CDR1 is SGHDT and CDR2 is YYEEEE in the germline V gene. The chain's CDR3 is CASSFVLAGYNEQFF. DNA for the CDR3: TGTGCCAGCAGCTTTGTGCTAGCGGGGTACAATGAGCAGTTCTTC. The full variable domain, rest sourced from reference TRBV5-6 and TRBJ2-1, is DAGVTQSPTHLIKTRGQQVTLRCSPKSGHDTVSWYQQALGQGPQFIFQYYEEEERQRGNFPDRFSGHQFPNYSSELNVNALLLGDSALYLCASSFVLAGYNEQFFGPGTRLTVL.

V and J are TRBV19 and TRBJ2-2; TRBD2 agrees at 9 bases. V gave up 5 bases and J gave up 7 bases; unmatched junction bases: 8. The germline gives CDR1 LNHDA, CDR2 SQIVND (reference sequence). The CDR3 loop spans 15 amino acids. CDR3 bases: TGTGCCAGTAGTGCCCTAGCGGGGCCACACGGGGAGCTGTTTTTT. This gives the protein CASSALAGPHGELFF.

This rearrangement joins TRBV28 to TRBJ2-2; 7 bases align to TRBD2. This CDR3 is built from 14 residues. The junction had 4 bases not matched to a gene; V was cut back by 3 bases and J by 6 bases. Germline CDR1 is MDHEN and CDR2 is SYDVKM. The CDR3 region has the DNA TGTGCCAGCAGTTTCGCGGGGGTTCCCGGGGAGCTGTTTTTT. It yields the protein CASSFAGVPGELFF. Variable domain in full (rest from reference TRBV28 and TRBJ2-2): DVKVTQSSRYLVKRTGEKVFLECVQDMDHENMFWYRQDPGLGLRLIYFSYDVKMKEKGDIPEGYSVSREKKERFSLILESASTNQTSMYLCASSFAGVPGELFFGEGSRLTVL.

This clone was recorded a few times. The rearrangement uses TRBV25-1 and TRBJ1-5, with 7 bases aligning to TRBD1. Germline V gene data show CDR1 as MGHDK and CDR2 as SYGVNS. Germline trimming cut 9 bases from V and 5 bases from J; bases unmatched to any gene: 1. The CDR3 is 11 residues long. This CDR3 is CARGTDQPQHF. CDR3 in DNA: TGTGCCAGGGGGACAGATCAGCCCCAGCATTTT.

The chain couples TRBV7-9 to TRBJ2-7, with TRBD1 as a possible D gene (6 bases). V was shortened by 8 bases and J by 3 bases, with 11 bases between the two germline ends. CDR1 is SEHNR and CDR2 is FQNEAQ in the germline V gene (reference sequence). The CDR3 sequence is 12 residues long. The CDR3 spells CASEGQHYEQYF. The CDR3 DNA sequence: TGTGCCAGCGAGGGACAACACTACGAGCAGTACTTC.

The V and J genes are TRBV2 and TRBJ2-7; D ambiguous. This CDR3 has 12 amino acids. With 4 bases removed from V and 2 bases from J, the gap between germline ends came to 6 bases. CDR1 SNHLY and CDR2 FYNNEI come from the germline V gene. The CDR3, as DNA: TGTGCCAGCAGTGTAGTCACCTACGAGCAGTACTTC. It translates to CASSVVTYEQYF.

This rearrangement joins TRBV11-3 to TRBJ2-7, with TRBD1 matching 8 bases. The CDR3 extends over 17 amino acids. V trimming: 5 bases; J trimming: 0 bases; junction bases outside the gene matches: 12. Germline-derived CDR1 and CDR2 are SGHNT and YENEEA. CDR3 in DNA: TGTGCCAGCAGCAGGTCCGTAGGACAGGGCAACTCCTACGAGCAGTACTTC. Translated: CASSRSVGQGNSYEQYF.

The rearrangement links TRBV14 to TRBJ2-1; 11 bases match TRBD1. The V gene end was trimmed by 3 bases and the J gene end by 7 bases; junction bases not matched to a gene: 8. CDR1 and CDR2 (germline): SGHDN, FVKESK. The CDR3 spans 16 residues. As DNA, the CDR3 is TGTGCCAGCAGCCATTTTTGGGGACAGGGGGAGAATGAGCAGTTCTTC. This translates into CASSHFWGQGENEQFF.

The V gene is TRBV18, the J gene TRBJ2-1; possibly TRBD1 for D (5 bases). The V and J ends lost 1 base and 1 base respectively, with 11 bases between them. Germline V gives CDR1 KGHSH, CDR2 LQKENI. This CDR3 has 16 amino acids. For the CDR3, the DNA is TGTGCCAGCTCACCACGAAGTCAGGGTTCCTACAATGAGCAGTTCTTC. Translated: CASSPRSQGSYNEQFF.

The rearrangement links TRBV18 to TRBJ1-1, with no clear D. Trimming left V 3 bases short and J 6 bases short, with 14 bases between. This CDR3 comprises 14 residues. The germline V gene encodes CDR1 KGHSH and CDR2 LQKENI. The CDR3 DNA follows: TGTGCCAGCTCACCCGGAGGAGGGTTCGCTGAAGCTTTCTTT. Its protein is CASSPGGGFAEAFF.

The rearrangement uses TRBV10-3 and TRBJ2-1, with 14 bases matching TRBD2. The V gene end was trimmed by 10 bases and the J gene end by 0 bases; junction bases not matched to a gene: 8. CDR3 length equals 17 residues. The V gene's germline CDR1 is ENHRY and CDR2 SYGVKD. Written as DNA, the CDR3 is TGTGCCACGGGGACTAGCGGGGGATTAAGCTCCTACAATGAGCAGTTCTTC. It codes for CATGTSGGLSSYNEQFF.

The rearrangement joins TRBV5-1 to TRBJ1-1; TRBD1 matches at 9 bases. The CDR3 has 13 residues. Per the germline V gene, CDR1 is SGHRS and CDR2 is YFSETQ. J gave up 4 bases and V 5 bases, and 3 bases lay outside the gene matches. CDR3 residues: CASRQGASTEAFF. Written as DNA, the CDR3 is TGCGCCAGCAGACAGGGGGCGAGCACTGAAGCTTTCTTT.

The genes are TRBV11-3 and TRBJ1-4; D remains ambiguous. Germline CDR1 and CDR2: SGHNT and YENEEA. The germline V and J ends were trimmed by 0 bases and 4 bases, with 9 bases remaining between them. The CDR3 runs 15 residues. The CDR3 DNA reads TGTGCCAGCAGCTTAGACGGGAGGAGTAATGAAAAACTGTTTTTT. This encodes CASSLDGRSNEKLFF.

A note on this clone: The sample carries other DNA sequences with the same CDR3. The genes are TRBV19 and TRBJ2-7; D ambiguous. The CDR3 length is 12 residues. Trimming left V 2 bases short and J 3 bases short, with 5 bases between. Germline-derived CDR1 and CDR2 are LNHDA and SQIVND (reference sequence). CDR3 sequence (DNA): TGTGCCAGTAGTATACCAGGCTACGAGCAGTACTTC. Residues: CASSIPGYEQYF.

V usage is TRBV13 and J usage is TRBJ2-7, with unresolved D. V was cut by 5 bases and J by 5 bases, with 16 bases left in between. The CDR3 totals 14 residues. The germline V gene has CDR1 PRHDT and CDR2 FYEKMQ (reference sequence). In DNA form, the CDR3 reads TGTGCCAGCAGCCCTCGAGAAACGAGTCACGAGCAGTACTTC. Protein: CASSPRETSHEQYF. The whole variable domain, filled in from reference TRBV13 and TRBJ2-7, reads AAGVIQSPRHLIKEKRETATLKCYPIPRHDTVYWYQQGPGQDPQFLISFYEKMQSDKGSIPDRFSAQQFSDYHSELNMSSLELGDSALYFCASSPRETSHEQYFGPGTRLTVT.

The chain couples TRBV7-9 to TRBJ1-2, with 8 bases that match TRBD1. This CDR3 has 15 residues. CDR1 is SEHNR and CDR2 is FQNEAQ in the germline V gene (reference sequence). With 5 bases clipped from V and 2 bases from J, the junction kept 7 bases outside the gene matches. CDR3 amino acids: CASSPPGQENYGYTF. The CDR3 bases are TGTGCCAGCAGCCCGCCGGGACAGGAGAACTATGGCTACACCTTC.

The gene calls are TRBV2 and TRBJ2-6; D might be TRBD1 (6 bases). The germline V gene has CDR1 SNHLY and CDR2 FYNNEI. V lost 4 bases and J 2 bases, leaving 9 bases between the germline ends. This CDR3 contains 15 residues. As DNA, the CDR3 is TGTGCCAGCAGTGTGGCAGGGGCTGGGGCCAACGTCCTGACTTTC. Translation: CASSVAGAGANVLTF.

This clone was recorded a few times. The V and J genes are TRBV11-3 and TRBJ1-1; 9 bases agree with TRBD1. Germline trimming cut 5 bases from V and 4 bases from J; bases unmatched to any gene: 8. Germline V gene lookup returns CDR1 SGHNT and CDR2 YENEEA. CDR3 length: 15 amino acids. Here the CDR3 DNA reads TGTGCCAGCAGCAAGCGGACAGGGGCTCCCACTGAAGCTTTCTTT. Amino acid sequence: CASSKRTGAPTEAFF.

DNA of the CDR3: TGTGCCAGCAGCTTGGTGGGGACTTCACAAGAGACCCAGTACTTC. This gives the protein CASSLVGTSQETQYF. This chain connects TRBV5-5 to TRBJ2-5; a weak D match, TRBD2 (6 bases). The V end lost 0 bases, the J end lost 2 bases, and 11 bases lay between the germline ends. CDR1 is SGHKS and CDR2 is YYEKEE in the germline V gene (reference sequence). This CDR3 is built from 15 residues.

The V call is TRBV7-2, the J call TRBJ2-5; 10 positions agree with TRBD2. Germline-derived CDR1 and CDR2 are SGHTA and FQGNSA. V shed 4 bases, J shed 5 bases, and the junction held 10 bases outside the gene matches. The CDR3 extends over 16 amino acids. CDR3 bases: TGTGCCAGCAGCTCCCACGGACTAGCGGAAACCGAGACCCAGTACTTC. It is translated as CASSSHGLAETETQYF.

The rearrangement uses TRBV9 and TRBJ2-1, with 11 bases that match TRBD2. The V and J ends lost 1 base and 7 bases, in that order; junction bases with no gene match: 10. This CDR3 is 17 amino acids long. CDR1 and CDR2 from the germline V gene are SGDLS and YYNGEE. CDR3 DNA: TGTGCCAGCAGCGTACCTATAGGACTAGCGGGCGGTAATGAGCAGTTCTTC. It specifies CASSVPIGLAGGNEQFF.